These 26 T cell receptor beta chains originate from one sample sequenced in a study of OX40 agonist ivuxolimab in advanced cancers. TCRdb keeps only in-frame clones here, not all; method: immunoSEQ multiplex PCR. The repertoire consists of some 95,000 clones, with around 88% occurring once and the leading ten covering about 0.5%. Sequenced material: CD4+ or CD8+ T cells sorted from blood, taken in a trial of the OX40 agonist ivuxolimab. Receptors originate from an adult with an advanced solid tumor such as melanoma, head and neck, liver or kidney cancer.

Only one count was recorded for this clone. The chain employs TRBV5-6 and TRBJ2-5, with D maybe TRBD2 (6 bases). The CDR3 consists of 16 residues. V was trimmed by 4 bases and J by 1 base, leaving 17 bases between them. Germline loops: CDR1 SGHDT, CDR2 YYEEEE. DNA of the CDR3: TGTGCCAGCAGCCTACCGGGGGTTTCGAGCCAAGAGACCCAGTACTTC. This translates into CASSLPGVSSQETQYF. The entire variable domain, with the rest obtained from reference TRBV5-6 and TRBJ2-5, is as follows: DAGVTQSPTHLIKTRGQQVTLRCSPKSGHDTVSWYQQALGQGPQFIFQYYEEEERQRGNFPDRFSGHQFPNYSSELNVNALLLGDSALYLCASSLPGVSSQETQYFGPGTRLLVL.

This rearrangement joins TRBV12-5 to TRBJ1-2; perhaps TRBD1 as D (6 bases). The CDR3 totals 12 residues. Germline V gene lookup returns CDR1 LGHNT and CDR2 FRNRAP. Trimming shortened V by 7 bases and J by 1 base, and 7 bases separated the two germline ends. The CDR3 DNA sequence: TGTGCTAGTGAGGGGGATAACTATGGCTACACCTTC. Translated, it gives CASEGDNYGYTF.

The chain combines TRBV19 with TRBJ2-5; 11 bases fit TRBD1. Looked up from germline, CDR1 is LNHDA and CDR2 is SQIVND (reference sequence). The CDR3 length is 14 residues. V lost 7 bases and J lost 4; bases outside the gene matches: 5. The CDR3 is CASNPGTGGETQYF. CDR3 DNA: TGTGCCAGTAATCCCGGGACAGGGGGAGAGACCCAGTACTTC.

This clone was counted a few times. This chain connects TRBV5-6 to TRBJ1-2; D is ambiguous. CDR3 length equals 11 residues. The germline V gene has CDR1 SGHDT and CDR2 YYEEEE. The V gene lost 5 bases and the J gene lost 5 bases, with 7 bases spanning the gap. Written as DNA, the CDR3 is TGTGCCAGCAGATCCTCTTATGGCTACACCTTC. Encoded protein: CASRSSYGYTF.

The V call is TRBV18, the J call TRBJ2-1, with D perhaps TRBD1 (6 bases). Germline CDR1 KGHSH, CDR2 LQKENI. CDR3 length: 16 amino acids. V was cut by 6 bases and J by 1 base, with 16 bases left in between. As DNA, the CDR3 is TGTGCCAGCTCGCGAATGGACAGACCTTCCTACAATGAGCAGTTCTTC. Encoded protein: CASSRMDRPSYNEQFF.

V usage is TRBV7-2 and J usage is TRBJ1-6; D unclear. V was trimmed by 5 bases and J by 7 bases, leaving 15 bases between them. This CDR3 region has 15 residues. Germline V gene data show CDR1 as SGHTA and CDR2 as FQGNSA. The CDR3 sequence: CASSPPLGGNSPLHF. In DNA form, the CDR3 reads TGTGCCAGCAGCCCACCCCTTGGAGGGAATTCACCCCTCCACTTT. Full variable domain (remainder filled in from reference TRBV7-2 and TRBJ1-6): GAGVSQSPSNKVTEKGKDVELRCDPISGHTALYWYRQSLGQGLEFLIYFQGNSAPDKSGLPSDRFSAERTGGSVSTLTIQRTQQEDSAVYLCASSPPLGGNSPLHFGNGTRLTVT.

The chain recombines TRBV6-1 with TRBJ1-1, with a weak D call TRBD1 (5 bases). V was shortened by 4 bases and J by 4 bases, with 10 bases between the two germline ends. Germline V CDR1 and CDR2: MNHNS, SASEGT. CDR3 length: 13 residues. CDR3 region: CASSGGRVTEAFF. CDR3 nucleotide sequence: TGTGCCAGCAGTGGGGGCAGGGTCACTGAAGCTTTCTTT.

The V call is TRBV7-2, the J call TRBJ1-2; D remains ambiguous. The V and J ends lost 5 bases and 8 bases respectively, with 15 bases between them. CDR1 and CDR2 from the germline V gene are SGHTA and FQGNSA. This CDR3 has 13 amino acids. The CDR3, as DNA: TGTGCCAGCAGCCCCGTTACTGCAAGGGGCTACACCTTC. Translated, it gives CASSPVTARGYTF.

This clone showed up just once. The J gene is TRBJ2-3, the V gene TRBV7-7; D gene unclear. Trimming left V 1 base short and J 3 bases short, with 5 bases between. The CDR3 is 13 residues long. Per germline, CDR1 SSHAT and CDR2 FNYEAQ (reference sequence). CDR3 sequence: CASSLERTDTQYF. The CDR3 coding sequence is TGTGCCAGCAGCTTAGAGAGGACAGATACGCAGTATTTT.

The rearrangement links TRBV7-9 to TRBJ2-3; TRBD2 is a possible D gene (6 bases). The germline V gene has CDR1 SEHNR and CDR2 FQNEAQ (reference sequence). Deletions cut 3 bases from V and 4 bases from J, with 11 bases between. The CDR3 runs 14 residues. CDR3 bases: TGTGCCAGCAGCTTCTCGACTAGTGCAGATACGCAGTATTTT. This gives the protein CASSFSTSADTQYF.

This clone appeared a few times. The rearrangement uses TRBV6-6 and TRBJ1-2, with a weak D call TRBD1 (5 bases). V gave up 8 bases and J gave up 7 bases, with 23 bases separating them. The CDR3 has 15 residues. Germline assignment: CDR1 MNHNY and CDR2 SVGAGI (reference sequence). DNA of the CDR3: TGTGCCAGCGACCCCCTCCGGGGACCGAGGGGTGGCTACACCTTC. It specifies CASDPLRGPRGGYTF.

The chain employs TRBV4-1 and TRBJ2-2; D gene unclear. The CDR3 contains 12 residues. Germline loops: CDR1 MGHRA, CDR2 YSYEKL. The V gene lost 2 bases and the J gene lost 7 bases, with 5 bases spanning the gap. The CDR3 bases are TGCGCCAGCAGCCAATTCAGCGGGGAGCTGTTTTTT. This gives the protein CASSQFSGELFF.

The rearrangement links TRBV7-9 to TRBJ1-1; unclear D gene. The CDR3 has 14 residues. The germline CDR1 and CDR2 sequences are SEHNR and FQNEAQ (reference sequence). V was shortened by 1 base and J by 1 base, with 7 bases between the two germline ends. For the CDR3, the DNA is TGTGCCAGCAGCTTAGTAACGGAGAACACTGAAGCTTTCTTT. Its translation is CASSLVTENTEAFF.

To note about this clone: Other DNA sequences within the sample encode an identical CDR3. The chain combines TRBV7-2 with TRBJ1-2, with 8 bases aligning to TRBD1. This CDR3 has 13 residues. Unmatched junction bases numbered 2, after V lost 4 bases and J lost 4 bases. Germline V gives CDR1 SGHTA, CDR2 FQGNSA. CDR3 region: CASSSGQGYGYTF. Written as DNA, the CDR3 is TGTGCCAGCAGCTCAGGACAGGGCTATGGCTACACCTTC.

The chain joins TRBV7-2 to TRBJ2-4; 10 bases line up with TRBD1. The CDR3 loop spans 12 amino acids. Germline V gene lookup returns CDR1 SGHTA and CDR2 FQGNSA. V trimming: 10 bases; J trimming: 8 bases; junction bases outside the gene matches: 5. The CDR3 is CATRDRGDIQYF. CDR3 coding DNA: TGTGCCACCAGGGACAGGGGAGACATTCAGTACTTC.

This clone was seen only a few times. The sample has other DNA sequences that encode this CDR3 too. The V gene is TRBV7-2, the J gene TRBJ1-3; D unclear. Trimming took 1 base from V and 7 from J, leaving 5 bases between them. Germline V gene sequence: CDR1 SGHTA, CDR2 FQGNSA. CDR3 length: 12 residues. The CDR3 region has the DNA TGTGCCAGCAGCTTAGAGAGGAACACCATATATTTT. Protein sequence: CASSLERNTIYF.

CDR3 sequence reads: CASTPGTGGQVLHF. DNA for the CDR3: TGTGCCAGCACCCCGGGGACAGGGGGGCAAGTCCTCCACTTT. This rearrangement joins TRBV2 to TRBJ1-6, with 11 bases that match TRBD1. The CDR3 length is 14 residues. Germline CDR1 is SNHLY and CDR2 is FYNNEI. V gave up 7 bases and J gave up 15 bases; unmatched junction bases: 11.

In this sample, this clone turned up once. The CDR3 DNA follows: TGTGCCACCAGCAGAGATGGAGGAGGGACAGGGATTGAAGCTTTCTTT. It yields the protein CATSRDGGGTGIEAFF. The V gene is TRBV15, the J gene TRBJ1-1; 9 bases align to TRBD1. This CDR3 spans 16 amino acids. CDR1 and CDR2 (germline): LNHNV, YYDKDF (reference sequence). V gave up 0 bases and J gave up 7 bases; unmatched junction bases: 9.

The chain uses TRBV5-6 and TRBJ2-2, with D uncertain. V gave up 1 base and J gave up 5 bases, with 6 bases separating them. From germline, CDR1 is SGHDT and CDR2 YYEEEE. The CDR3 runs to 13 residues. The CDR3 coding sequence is TGTGCCAGCAGCTTGAAACCTACCGGGGAGCTGTTTTTT. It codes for CASSLKPTGELFF.

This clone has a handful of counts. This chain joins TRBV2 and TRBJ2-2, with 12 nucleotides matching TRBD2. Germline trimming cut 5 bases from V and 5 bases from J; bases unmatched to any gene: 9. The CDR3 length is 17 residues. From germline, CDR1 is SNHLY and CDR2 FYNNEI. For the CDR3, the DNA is TGTGCCAGCAGTCAAACCCTAGCGGGGGGGCGAACCGGGGAGCTGTTTTTT. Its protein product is CASSQTLAGGRTGELFF.

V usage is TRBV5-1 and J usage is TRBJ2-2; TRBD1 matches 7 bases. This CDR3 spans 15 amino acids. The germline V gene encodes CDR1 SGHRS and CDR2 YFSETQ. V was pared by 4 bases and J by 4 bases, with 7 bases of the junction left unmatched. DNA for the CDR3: TGCGCCAGCAGCCTCGGGACAGTTGGCACCGGGGAGCTGTTTTTT. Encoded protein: CASSLGTVGTGELFF. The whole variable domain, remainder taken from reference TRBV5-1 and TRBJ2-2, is KAGVTQTPRYLIKTRGQQVTLSCSPISGHRSVSWYQQTPGQGLQFLFEYFSETQRNKGNFPGRFSGRQFSNSRSEMNVSTLELGDSALYLCASSLGTVGTGELFFGEGSRLTVL.

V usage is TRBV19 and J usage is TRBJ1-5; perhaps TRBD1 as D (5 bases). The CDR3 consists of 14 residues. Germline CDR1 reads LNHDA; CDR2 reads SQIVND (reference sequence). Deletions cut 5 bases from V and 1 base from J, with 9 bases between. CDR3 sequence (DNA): TGTGCCAGTAGTGATCCAGGGAGCAATCAGCCCCAGCATTTT. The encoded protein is CASSDPGSNQPQHF. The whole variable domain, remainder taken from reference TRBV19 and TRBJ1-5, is DGGITQSPKYLFRKEGQNVTLSCEQNLNHDAMYWYRQDPGQGLRLIYYSQIVNDFQKGDIAEGYSVSREKKESFPLTVTSAQKNPTAFYLCASSDPGSNQPQHFGDGTRLSIL.

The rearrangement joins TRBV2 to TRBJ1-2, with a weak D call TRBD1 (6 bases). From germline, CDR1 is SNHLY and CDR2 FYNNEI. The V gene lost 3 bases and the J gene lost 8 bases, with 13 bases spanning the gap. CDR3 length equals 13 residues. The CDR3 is CASSESRGWGYTF. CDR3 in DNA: TGTGCCAGCAGTGAGAGCAGGGGCTGGGGCTACACCTTC.

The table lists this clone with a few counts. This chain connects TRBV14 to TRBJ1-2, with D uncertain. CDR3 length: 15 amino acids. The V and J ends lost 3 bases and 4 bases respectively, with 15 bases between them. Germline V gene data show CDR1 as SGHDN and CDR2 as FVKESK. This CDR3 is CASSQDSTSLYGYTF. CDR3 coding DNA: TGTGCCAGCAGCCAGGATTCCACTTCCCTCTATGGCTACACCTTC.

The CDR3 coding sequence is TGCGCCAGCAGACCTGACAGGGCTCAAGAGACCCAGTACTTC. It translates to CASRPDRAQETQYF. This chain connects TRBV5-1 to TRBJ2-5, with 7 bases fitting TRBD1. Germline V gene sequence: CDR1 SGHRS, CDR2 YFSETQ. Unmatched junction bases numbered 6, after V lost 5 bases and J lost 2 bases. The CDR3 is made up of 14 amino acids.

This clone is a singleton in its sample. CDR3 DNA: TGCGCCAGCAGCCAGGCCGGGACTAGTGGGGGGGCGGGCACAGATACGCAGTATTTT. Amino acid sequence: CASSQAGTSGGAGTDTQYF. The rearrangement joins TRBV4-1 to TRBJ2-3, with 8 bases aligning to TRBD2. V lost 3 bases, J lost 1 base, and 15 bases stayed unmatched. This CDR3 contains 19 residues. CDR1 and CDR2 (germline): MGHRA, YSYEKL.